These 11 T cell receptor beta chains were sequenced from one sample in a study of shared clonotypes between healthy human individuals. Produced via immunoSEQ multiplex PCR; TCRdb's table is partial and in-frame only. Of more than 2 million clones in the sample, 90% to 97% are singletons; the top ten hold 0.1% to 0.15%. Sequencing was done on a sample of naive CD4+ T cells sorted from blood. Subset denoted: CD45RA+ positively selected. These receptors originate from a man between 18 and 35 years old in good health.

This chain links TRBV7-9 with TRBJ2-7, with TRBD1 matching 8 bases. CDR3 size: 16 residues. V dropped 4 bases and J dropped 5; count of bases not matched to a gene: 13. Germline CDR1 and CDR2: SEHNR and FQNEAQ (reference sequence). Written as DNA, the CDR3 is TGTGCCAGCAGCTCAAAAGGAACAGGGGGTAGCCACGAGCAGTACTTC. Encoded protein: CASSSKGTGGSHEQYF. Supplemented by reference TRBV7-9 and TRBJ2-7, the full variable domain reads DTGVSQNPRHKITKRGQNVTFRCDPISEHNRLYWYRQTLGQGPEFLTYFQNEAQLEKSRLLSDRFSAERPKGSFSTLEIQRTEQGDSAMYLCASSSKGTGGSHEQYFGPGTRLTVT.

The V call is TRBV6-5, the J call TRBJ1-5; TRBD1 matches 7 bases. This CDR3 spans 15 amino acids. The V gene end was trimmed by 1 base and the J gene end by 4 bases; junction bases not matched to a gene: 4. CDR1 is MNHEY and CDR2 is SVGAGI in the germline V gene. The CDR3 region is CASSYLQGLNQPQHF. The DNA for the CDR3 is TGTGCCAGCAGTTACTTACAGGGGCTAAATCAGCCCCAGCATTTT.

This chain joins TRBV5-8 and TRBJ2-7; D gene uncertain. The CDR3 length is 15 residues. The germline V and J ends were trimmed by 3 bases and 3 bases, with 16 bases remaining between them. Germline V gene lookup returns CDR1 SGHTS and CDR2 YDEGEE. The CDR3 DNA reads as TGTGCCAGCAGCTCGCGCCTTATCTGGCACTACGAGCAGTACTTC. Translating gives CASSSRLIWHYEQYF. Using reference TRBV5-8 and TRBJ2-7 for the parts outside the CDR3, the full variable domain is EAGVTQSPTHLIKTRGQQATLRCSPISGHTSVYWYQQALGLGLQFLLWYDEGEERNRGNFPPRFSGRQFPNYSSELNVNALELEDSALYLCASSSRLIWHYEQYFGPGTRLTVT.

The chain combines TRBV7-8 with TRBJ1-1; 12 bases are shared with TRBD1. Germline CDR1 is SGHVS and CDR2 is FQNEAQ. V trimming: 5 bases; J trimming: 3 bases; junction bases outside the gene matches: 4. CDR3 length: 15 amino acids. DNA for the CDR3: TGTGCCAGCAGCGAGGGACAGGGGGCCGACACTGAAGCTTTCTTT. Translating gives CASSEGQGADTEAFF.

The chain is built from TRBV4-2 and TRBJ2-3; 7 bases are shared with TRBD2. Germline V lookup: CDR1 LGHNA, CDR2 YNFKEQ. This CDR3 has 17 amino acids. Unmatched junction bases numbered 14, after V lost 3 bases and J lost 5 bases. CDR3 loop: CASSHEGRGSEVDTQYF. The CDR3 DNA reads as TGTGCCAGCAGCCATGAAGGTCGCGGGAGTGAGGTAGATACGCAGTATTTT.

The chain joins TRBV6-5 to TRBJ2-7; tentatively, D is TRBD1 (5 bases). V was shortened by 6 bases and J by 6 bases, with 18 bases between the two germline ends. Germline values: CDR1 MNHEY, CDR2 SVGAGI. This CDR3 region has 14 residues. CDR3 sequence: CASSQTFQQGEQYF. The CDR3 DNA reads TGTGCCAGCAGCCAGACTTTTCAGCAGGGCGAGCAGTACTTC.

The chain recombines TRBV5-4 with TRBJ2-5; 10 nucleotides agree with TRBD1. The CDR3 is made up of 13 amino acids. Unmatched junction bases numbered 1, after V lost 4 bases and J lost 4 bases. CDR1 SGHNT and CDR2 YYREEE come from the germline V gene (reference sequence). The CDR3, as DNA: TGTGCCAGCAGCGGGGACAGGGGAGAGACCCAGTACTTC. Protein product: CASSGDRGETQYF.

The rearrangement joins TRBV30 to TRBJ1-2, with no clear D. Per the germline V gene, CDR1 is GTSNPN and CDR2 is SVGIG (reference sequence). This CDR3 is built from 12 residues. V lost 5 bases, J lost 3 bases, and 10 bases lay in between. For the CDR3, the DNA is TGTGCCTGGTACGAGACCCACTATGGCTACACCTTC. Encoded protein: CAWYETHYGYTF.

Details on this clone: One end of the junction fails to match germline, which may point to a read error. The chain links TRBV11-2 to TRBJ2-7; the D gene is possibly TRBD1 (7 bases). Germline CDR1 and CDR2: SGHAT and FQNNGV. The CDR3 totals 15 residues. The CDR3 bases are TGTGCCAGCAGCCTAGATCCAGGGGGAGGCAACGAGCAGTACTTC. This translates into CASSLDPGGGNEQYF.

This chain uses TRBV5-4 with TRBJ1-6; no definite D call. V gave up 1 base and J gave up 8 bases, with 4 bases separating them. The CDR3 spans 12 residues. The germline V gene encodes CDR1 SGHNT and CDR2 YYREEE (reference sequence). CDR3 nucleotides: TGTGCCAGCAGCTTGAAGGATTCACCCCTCCACTTT. As protein: CASSLKDSPLHF.

The V and J genes are TRBV7-9 and TRBJ1-2; 10 bases are a match to TRBD1. Germline V gene lookup returns CDR1 SEHNR and CDR2 FQNEAQ (reference sequence). The CDR3 totals 15 residues. V dropped 4 bases and J dropped 2; count of bases not matched to a gene: 4. The CDR3 sequence: CASSSSGQGNYGYTF. The CDR3 nucleotides are TGTGCCAGCAGCTCCTCGGGACAGGGGAACTATGGCTACACCTTC.